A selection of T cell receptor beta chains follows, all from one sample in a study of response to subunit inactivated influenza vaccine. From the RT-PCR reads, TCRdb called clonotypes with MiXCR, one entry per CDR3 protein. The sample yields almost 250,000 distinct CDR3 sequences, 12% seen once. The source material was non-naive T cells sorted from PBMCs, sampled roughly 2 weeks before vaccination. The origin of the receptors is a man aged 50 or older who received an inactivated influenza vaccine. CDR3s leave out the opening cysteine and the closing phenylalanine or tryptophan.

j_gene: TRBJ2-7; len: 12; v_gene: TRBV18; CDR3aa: ASSPKPQSYEQY
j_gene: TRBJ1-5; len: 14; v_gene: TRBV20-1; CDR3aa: SAIPGTGGSNQPQH
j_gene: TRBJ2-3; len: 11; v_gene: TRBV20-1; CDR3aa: SAPSTGPDTQY
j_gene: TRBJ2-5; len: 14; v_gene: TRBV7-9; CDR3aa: ASSLGQEHYGETQY
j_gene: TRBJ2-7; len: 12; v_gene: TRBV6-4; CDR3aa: ASSDSLREGEQY
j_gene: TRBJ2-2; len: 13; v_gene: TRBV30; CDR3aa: AWSTSGADTGELF
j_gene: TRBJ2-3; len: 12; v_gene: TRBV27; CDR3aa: ASSFREGTDTQY
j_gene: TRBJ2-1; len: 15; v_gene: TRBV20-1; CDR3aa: SARDTMKSGSYNQQF
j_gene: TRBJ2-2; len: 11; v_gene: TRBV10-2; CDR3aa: ASRGSDTGELF
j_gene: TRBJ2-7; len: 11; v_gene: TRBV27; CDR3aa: ASSRDGAYEQY
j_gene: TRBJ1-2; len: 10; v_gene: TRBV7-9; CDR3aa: ASSPDLYGYT
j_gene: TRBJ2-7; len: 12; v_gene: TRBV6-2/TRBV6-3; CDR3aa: ASSYVQGAYEQY
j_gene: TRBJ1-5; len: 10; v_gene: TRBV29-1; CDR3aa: SAGGGDQPQH
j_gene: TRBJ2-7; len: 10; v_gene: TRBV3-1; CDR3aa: ASSQFSYEQY
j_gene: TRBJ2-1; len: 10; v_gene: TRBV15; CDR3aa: ATSDPYNEQF
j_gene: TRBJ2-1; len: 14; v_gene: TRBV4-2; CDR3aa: ASSPDSGRHYNEQF
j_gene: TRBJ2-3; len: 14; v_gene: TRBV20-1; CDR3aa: SAREFAGGLGDTQY
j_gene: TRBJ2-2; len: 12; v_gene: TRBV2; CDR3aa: ASGKTGGGGELF
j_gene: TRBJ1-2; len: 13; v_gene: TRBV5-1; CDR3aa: ASSLAPGANYGYT
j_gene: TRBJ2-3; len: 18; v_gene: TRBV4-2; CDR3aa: ASSQDVTSGVLGGTDTQY
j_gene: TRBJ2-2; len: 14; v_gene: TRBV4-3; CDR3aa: ASSQANRGRGGELF
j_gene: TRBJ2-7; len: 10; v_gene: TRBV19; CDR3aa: ASSRGGLEQY
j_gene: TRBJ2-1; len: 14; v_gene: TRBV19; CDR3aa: ASSSQAGGTYNEQF
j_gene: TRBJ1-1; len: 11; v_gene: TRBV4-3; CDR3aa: ASSLWMDTEAF
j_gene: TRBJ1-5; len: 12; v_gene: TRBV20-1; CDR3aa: SARDPAGGQPQH
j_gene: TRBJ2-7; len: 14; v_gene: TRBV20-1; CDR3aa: SARDPRREQSREQY
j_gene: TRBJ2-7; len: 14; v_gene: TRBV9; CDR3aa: ASSTSGTSAVHEQY
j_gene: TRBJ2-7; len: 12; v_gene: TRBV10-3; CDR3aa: AIQTQAGSYEQY
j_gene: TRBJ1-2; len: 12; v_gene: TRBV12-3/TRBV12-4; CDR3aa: ASREQGRMHGYT
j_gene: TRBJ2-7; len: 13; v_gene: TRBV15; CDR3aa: ATSRDRNQGNEQY
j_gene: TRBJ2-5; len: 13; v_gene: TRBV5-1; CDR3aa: ASSYTGSGGDTQY
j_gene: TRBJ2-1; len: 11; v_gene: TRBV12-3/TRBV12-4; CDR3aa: AKSTGLAGEQF
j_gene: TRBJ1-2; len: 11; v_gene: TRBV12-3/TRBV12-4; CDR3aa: ASSGGQAYGYT
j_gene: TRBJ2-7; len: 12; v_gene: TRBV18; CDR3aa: ASSLPTLAYEQY
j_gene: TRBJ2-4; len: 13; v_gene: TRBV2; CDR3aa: ATRYGTSLGNIQY
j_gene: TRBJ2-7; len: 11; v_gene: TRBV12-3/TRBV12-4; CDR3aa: ASSGDSFYEQY
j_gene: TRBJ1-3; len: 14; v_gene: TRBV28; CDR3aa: ASSSPGGGSGNTIY
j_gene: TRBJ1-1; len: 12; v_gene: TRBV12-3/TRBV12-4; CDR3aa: ASSTGRETSEAF
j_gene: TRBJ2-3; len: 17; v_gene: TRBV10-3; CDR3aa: ATRYLRGKGQLRTDTQY
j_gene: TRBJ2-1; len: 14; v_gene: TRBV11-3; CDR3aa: ASSPRWGLAVNEQF
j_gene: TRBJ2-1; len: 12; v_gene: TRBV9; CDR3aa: ASSVGTVHNEQF
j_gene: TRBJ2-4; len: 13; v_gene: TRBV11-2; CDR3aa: ASSQNRGAKNIQY
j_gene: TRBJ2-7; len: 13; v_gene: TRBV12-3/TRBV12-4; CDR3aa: ASSKGGTGDFEQY
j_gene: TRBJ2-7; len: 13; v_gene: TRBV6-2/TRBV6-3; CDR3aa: ASRNPTGGPYEQY
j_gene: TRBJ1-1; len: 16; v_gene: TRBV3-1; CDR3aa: ASSQVWPGGNMNTEAF
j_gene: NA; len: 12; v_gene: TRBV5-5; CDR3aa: ASSFVTDGETQF
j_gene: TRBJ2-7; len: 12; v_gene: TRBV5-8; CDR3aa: ASSPRRGAYEQY
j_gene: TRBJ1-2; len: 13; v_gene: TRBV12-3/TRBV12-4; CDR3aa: ASSPGTRGLYGYT
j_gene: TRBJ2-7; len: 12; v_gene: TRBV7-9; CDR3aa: ASSLDTDPYEQY
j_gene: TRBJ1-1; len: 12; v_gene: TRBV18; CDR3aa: ASSPPSAAAEPF
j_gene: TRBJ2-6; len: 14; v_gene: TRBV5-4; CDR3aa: ASSLGQSSGANVLT
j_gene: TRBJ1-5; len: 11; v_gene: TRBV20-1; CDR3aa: SARDRGGQPQH
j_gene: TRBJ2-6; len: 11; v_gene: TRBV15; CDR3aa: ATSGDRANVLT
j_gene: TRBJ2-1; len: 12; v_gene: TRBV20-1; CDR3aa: SARSPQVYNEQF
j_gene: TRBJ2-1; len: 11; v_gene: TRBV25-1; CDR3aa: ASSESNNNEQF
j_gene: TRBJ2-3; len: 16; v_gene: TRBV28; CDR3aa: ASSLGLAGPAGTDTQY
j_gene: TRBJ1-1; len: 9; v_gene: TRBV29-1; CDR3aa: SVSSGGEAF
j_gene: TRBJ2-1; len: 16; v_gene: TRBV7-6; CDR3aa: ASNGLAGAPSSYNEQF
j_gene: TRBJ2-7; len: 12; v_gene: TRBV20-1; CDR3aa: SARDKTITYEQY